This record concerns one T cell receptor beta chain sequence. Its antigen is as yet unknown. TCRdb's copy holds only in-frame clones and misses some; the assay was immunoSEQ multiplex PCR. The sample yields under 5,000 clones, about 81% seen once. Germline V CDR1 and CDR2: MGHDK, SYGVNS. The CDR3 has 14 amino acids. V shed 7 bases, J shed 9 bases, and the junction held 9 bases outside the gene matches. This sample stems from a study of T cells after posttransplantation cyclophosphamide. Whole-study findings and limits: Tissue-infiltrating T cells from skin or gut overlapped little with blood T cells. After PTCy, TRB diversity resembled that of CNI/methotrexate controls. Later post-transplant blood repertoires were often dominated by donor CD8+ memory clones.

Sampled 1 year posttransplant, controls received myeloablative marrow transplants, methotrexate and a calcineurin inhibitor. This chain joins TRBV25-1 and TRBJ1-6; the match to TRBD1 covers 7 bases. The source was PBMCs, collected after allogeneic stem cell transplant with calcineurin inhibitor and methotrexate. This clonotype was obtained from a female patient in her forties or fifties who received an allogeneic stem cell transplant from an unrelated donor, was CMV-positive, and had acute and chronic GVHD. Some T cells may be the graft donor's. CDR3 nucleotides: TGTGCCAGCACTCTTCGACAGGGTTCTTCACCCCTCCACTTT. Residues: CASTLRQGSSPLHF.